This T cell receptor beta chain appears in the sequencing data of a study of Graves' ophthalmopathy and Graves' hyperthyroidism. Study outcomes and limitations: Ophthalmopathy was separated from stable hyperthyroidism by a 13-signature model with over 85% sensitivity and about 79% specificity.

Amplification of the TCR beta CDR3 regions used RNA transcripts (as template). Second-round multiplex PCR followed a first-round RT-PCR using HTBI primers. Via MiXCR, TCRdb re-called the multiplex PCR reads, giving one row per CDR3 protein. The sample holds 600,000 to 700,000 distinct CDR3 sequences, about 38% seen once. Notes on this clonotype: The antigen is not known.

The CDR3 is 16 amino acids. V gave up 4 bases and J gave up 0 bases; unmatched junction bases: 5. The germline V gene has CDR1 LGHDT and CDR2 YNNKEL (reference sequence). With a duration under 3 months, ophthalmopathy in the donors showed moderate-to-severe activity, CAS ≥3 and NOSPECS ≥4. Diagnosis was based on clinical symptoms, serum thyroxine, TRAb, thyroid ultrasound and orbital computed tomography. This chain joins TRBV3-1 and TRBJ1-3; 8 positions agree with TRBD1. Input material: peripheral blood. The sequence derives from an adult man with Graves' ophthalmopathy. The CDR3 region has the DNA TGTGCCAGCAGCCGACAGGGGCCAGACTCTGGAAACACCATATATTTT. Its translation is CASSRQGPDSGNTIYF.